The 9 T cell receptor beta chains below come from one sample, sequenced in a study of T-cell memory formation after mild COVID-19. TCRdb re-analysed the 5' RACE reads in MiXCR, keeping a single row per CDR3 protein. This table has 350,000 to 450,000 distinct CDR3 sequences, 20% appearing once. The specimen sequenced was PBMCs or a T cell subset sorted from them (not recorded which). The receptors shown here come from an adult woman who had mild COVID-19 (a few samples of this study predate the infection). Cell type and time point are not known.

This sequence joins TRBV12-3 or TRBV12-4 and TRBJ2-1, with 7 bases aligning to TRBD2. The junction had 8 bases not matched to a gene; V was cut back by 8 bases and J by 4 bases. CDR3 size: 14 residues. As DNA, the CDR3 is TGTGCCAGCGGCCCGACTAGCAGATACAATGAGCAGTTCTTC. Protein product: CASGPTSRYNEQFF.

The gene calls are TRBV6-5 and TRBJ2-3; 9 bases align to TRBD2. J was trimmed by 0 bases and V by 5 bases; bases with no gene match: 9. This CDR3 has 17 residues. The germline V gene encodes CDR1 MNHEY and CDR2 SVGAGI. The CDR3 DNA is TGTGCCAGCAGTCGTACCGGCGGGGGGGGGAGCACAGATACGCAGTATTTT. Translated, it gives CASSRTGGGGSTDTQYF.

The chain has TRBV29-1 and TRBJ2-3; D is possibly TRBD2 (5 bases). The V and J ends lost 5 bases and 0 bases respectively, with 9 bases between them. This CDR3 comprises 13 residues. Germline V gene lookup returns CDR1 SQVTM and CDR2 ANQGSEA. CDR3 sequence reads: CSVRGGSTDTQYF. Here the CDR3 DNA reads TGCAGCGTTCGAGGCGGGAGCACAGATACGCAGTATTTT.

The J gene is TRBJ1-2, the V gene TRBV6-1; D gene unclear. V dropped 6 bases and J dropped 7 bases, with 18 bases sitting between them. Germline V gene lookup returns CDR1 MNHNS and CDR2 SASEGT. CDR3 length: 14 amino acids. The CDR3 DNA is TGTGCCAGCAGGCGTGGGGAGGGCATCACTGGCTACACCTTC. Translating gives CASRRGEGITGYTF.

This chain joins TRBV4-1 and TRBJ2-3, with D possibly TRBD1 on 7 matching bases. The CDR3 totals 18 residues. The V gene's germline CDR1 is MGHRA and CDR2 YSYEKL. Trimming took off 0 bases at V and 4 bases at J, with 20 bases between the two ends. CDR3 in DNA: TGCGCCAGCAGCCAAGATGGGGGGCAGGGGGTAGGATCAGATACGCAGTATTTT. Translated: CASSQDGGQGVGSDTQYF.

The chain recombines TRBV9 with TRBJ2-3; 9 bases map to TRBD1. The germline gives CDR1 SGDLS, CDR2 YYNGEE. The trim removed 3 bases at V and 15 bases at J, leaving 14 bases unmatched. The CDR3 runs to 14 residues. Written as DNA, the CDR3 is TGTGCCAGCAGCGCCCAATCACAGGGGGCGTCCCAATATTTT. Protein sequence: CASSAQSQGASQYF.

In this sample, this clonotype turned up many times. This sequence joins TRBV7-2 and TRBJ2-1, with D possibly being TRBD2 (6 bases). CDR1 is SGHTA, CDR2 FQGNSA, per germline. V was clipped by 4 bases and J by 2 bases, with 15 bases between them. The CDR3 covers 16 residues. The CDR3 protein is CASSSQGGVAYNEQFF. For the CDR3, the DNA is TGTGCCAGCAGCTCCCAGGGCGGGGTGGCCTACAATGAGCAGTTCTTC.

The CDR3 region has the DNA TGTGCCAGCAGCTCTATAGGACAGTCAACTAACTATGGCTACACCTTC. Residues: CASSSIGQSTNYGYTF. This rearrangement joins TRBV7-9 to TRBJ1-2; TRBD1 might be the D (6 bases). The CDR3 is 16 amino acids. V was trimmed by 4 bases and J by 0 bases, leaving 15 bases between them. CDR1 and CDR2 (germline): SEHNR, FQNEAQ (reference sequence).

This clonotype was counted a few times. The chain has TRBV30 and TRBJ2-1; D gene unclear. Trimming cost V 1 base and J 6 bases, with 13 bases left between them. Germline V lookup: CDR1 GTSNPN, CDR2 SVGIG (reference sequence). The CDR3 totals 14 residues. Here the CDR3 DNA reads TGTGCCTGGAGTGGGGCGAGGATCGGCAATGAGCAGTTCTTC. This gives the protein CAWSGARIGNEQFF.